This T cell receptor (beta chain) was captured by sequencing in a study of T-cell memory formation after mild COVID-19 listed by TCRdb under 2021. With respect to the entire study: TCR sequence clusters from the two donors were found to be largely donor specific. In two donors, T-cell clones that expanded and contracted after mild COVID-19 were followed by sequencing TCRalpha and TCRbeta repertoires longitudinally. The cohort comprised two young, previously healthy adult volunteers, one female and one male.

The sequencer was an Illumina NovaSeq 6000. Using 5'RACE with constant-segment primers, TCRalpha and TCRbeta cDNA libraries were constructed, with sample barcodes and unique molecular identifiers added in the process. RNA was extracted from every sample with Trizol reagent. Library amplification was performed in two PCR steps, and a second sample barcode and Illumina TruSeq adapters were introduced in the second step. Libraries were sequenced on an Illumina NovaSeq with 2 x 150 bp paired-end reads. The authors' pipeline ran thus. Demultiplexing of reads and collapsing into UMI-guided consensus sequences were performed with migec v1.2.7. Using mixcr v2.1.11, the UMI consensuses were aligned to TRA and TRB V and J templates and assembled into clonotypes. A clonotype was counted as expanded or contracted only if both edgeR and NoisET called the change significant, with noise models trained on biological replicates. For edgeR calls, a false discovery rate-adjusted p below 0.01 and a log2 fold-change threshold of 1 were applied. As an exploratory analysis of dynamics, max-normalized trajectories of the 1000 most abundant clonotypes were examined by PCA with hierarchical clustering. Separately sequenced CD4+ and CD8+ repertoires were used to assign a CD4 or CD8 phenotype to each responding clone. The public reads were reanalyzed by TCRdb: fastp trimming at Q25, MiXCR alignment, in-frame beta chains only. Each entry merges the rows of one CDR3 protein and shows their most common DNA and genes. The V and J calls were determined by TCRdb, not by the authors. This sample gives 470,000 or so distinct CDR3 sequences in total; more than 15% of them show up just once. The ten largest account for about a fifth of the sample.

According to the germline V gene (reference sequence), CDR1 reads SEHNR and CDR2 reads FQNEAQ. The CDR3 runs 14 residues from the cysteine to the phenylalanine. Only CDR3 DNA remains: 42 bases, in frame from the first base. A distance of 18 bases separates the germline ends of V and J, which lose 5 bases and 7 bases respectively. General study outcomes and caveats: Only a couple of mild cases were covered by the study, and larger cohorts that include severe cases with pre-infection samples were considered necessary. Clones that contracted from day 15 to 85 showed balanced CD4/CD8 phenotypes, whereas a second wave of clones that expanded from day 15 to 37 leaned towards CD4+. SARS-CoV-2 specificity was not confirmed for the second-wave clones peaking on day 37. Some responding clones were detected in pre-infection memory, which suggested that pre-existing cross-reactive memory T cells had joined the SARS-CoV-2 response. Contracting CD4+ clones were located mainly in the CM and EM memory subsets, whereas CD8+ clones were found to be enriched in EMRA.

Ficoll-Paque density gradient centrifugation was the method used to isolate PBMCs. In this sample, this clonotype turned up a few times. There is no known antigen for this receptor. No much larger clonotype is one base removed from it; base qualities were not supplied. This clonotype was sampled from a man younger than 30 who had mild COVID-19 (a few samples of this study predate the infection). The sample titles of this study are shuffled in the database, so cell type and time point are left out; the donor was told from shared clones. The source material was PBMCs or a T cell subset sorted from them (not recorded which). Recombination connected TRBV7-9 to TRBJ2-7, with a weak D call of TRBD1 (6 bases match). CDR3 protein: CASSARTDFKEQYF. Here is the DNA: TGTGCCAGCAGCGCACGGACAGACTTTAAGGAGCAGTACTTC.